Described below is a single TCR beta chain sequence and its context. Its matching antigen is unknown. V lost 6 bases and J lost 0, with 16 bases in between. CDR3 size: 17 residues. From germline, CDR1 is SGHNT and CDR2 YYREEE (reference sequence). TCRdb keeps only in-frame clones here, not all; method: immunoSEQ multiplex PCR. Of roughly 2.4 million clones listed, approximately 95% are singletons. The source of the sample is a study of shared clonotypes between healthy human individuals. Study observations and caveats: Naive CD4 clonotype sharing across several donors was about 5%.

The sample consisted of naive CD4+ T cells sorted from blood. Indicated subset: CD45RA+ positively selected. The rearrangement joins TRBV5-4 to TRBJ2-6, with D possibly being TRBD1 (5 bases). This sequence originates from a man aged 18 to 30 in good health. The CDR3 region has the DNA TGTGCCAGCACCAAGCAGCAGGGCCACTCTGGGGCCAACGTCCTGACTTTC. It translates to CASTKQQGHSGANVLTF.